Presented here are 18 T cell receptor beta chains from one specimen sequenced in a study of beta chain features in type 1 diabetes. Findings and limits, study-wide: The study found moderately but significantly shorter TCRB CDR3s in all four CD4+ subsets of Type 1 diabetes patients.

Reverse transcribing all isolated RNA meant expressed TCRB transcripts were sequenced. TCRdb's table, derived via immunoSEQ multiplex PCR, lists solely in-frame clones and lacks some. The table lists 550,000 to 850,000 clones, about an eighth of them singletons, with 0.02% to 0.025% in the top ten. What these receptors recognize is not known. The specimen was naive CD4+ T cells from blood. The receptors were sampled from a young man with type 1 diabetes.

This clone came up once. This sequence joins TRBV30 and TRBJ1-3, with a weak D call TRBD1 (6 bases). The length of the CDR3 is 13 residues. The V gene's germline CDR1 is GTSNPN and CDR2 SVGIG (reference sequence). The germline V and J ends were trimmed by 1 base and 8 bases, with 12 bases remaining between them. The CDR3 DNA follows: TGTGCCTGGAGTGACAGGGACCCTCACACCATATATTTT. Translating it yields CAWSDRDPHTIYF.

This clone was found a few times. V is TRBV7-9 and J is TRBJ1-4; D gene ambiguous. V lost 2 bases to trimming and J lost 7 bases, with 8 bases between them. The CDR3 length is 13 residues. Per germline, CDR1 SEHNR and CDR2 FQNEAQ (reference sequence). Here the CDR3 reads CASSLTLGEKLFF. DNA of the CDR3: TGTGCCAGCAGCTTAACCCTCGGTGAAAAACTGTTTTTT.

Remarks on this clone: Other DNA sequences in this specimen translate into the identical CDR3. The rearrangement links TRBV9 to TRBJ2-5; D is undetermined. Trimming cost V 4 bases and J 5 bases, with 6 bases left between them. The CDR3 is 11 residues long. The germline gives CDR1 SGDLS, CDR2 YYNGEE. CDR3 sequence (DNA): TGTGCCAGCAGCCCTCAGGAGACCCAGTACTTC. It yields the protein CASSPQETQYF.

This clone was seen a handful of times. Distinct nucleotide sequences in the sample also encode this CDR3. The chain combines TRBV5-6 with TRBJ2-5; either TRBD1 or TRBD2 may fit D (6 bases each). Germline V lookup: CDR1 SGHDT, CDR2 YYEEEE. V shed 1 base and J shed 5 bases, with 9 bases lying between them. This CDR3 has 13 amino acids. CDR3 nucleotide sequence: TGTGCCAGCAGCTTGACAGGGACTGAGACCCAGTACTTC. Protein sequence: CASSLTGTETQYF.

In this sample, this clone turned up a few times. The V call is TRBV28, the J call TRBJ2-5; 7 bases agree with TRBD2. Germline CDR1 is MDHEN and CDR2 is SYDVKM. This CDR3 contains 11 residues. J was trimmed by 2 bases and V by 10 bases; bases with no gene match: 1. CDR3 nucleotide sequence: TGTGCCATCGGGGGGCAAGAGACCCAGTACTTC. Translated, it gives CAIGGQETQYF.

This clone has a handful of counts. The chain couples TRBV6-5 to TRBJ2-1; D gene uncertain. The CDR3 has 14 residues. The V gene's germline CDR1 is MNHEY and CDR2 SVGAGI. With 7 bases removed from V and 2 bases from J, the gap between germline ends came to 12 bases. This CDR3 reads CASTPDETYNEQFF. For the CDR3, the DNA is TGTGCCAGCACCCCTGATGAAACCTACAATGAGCAGTTCTTC.

A few counts support this clone. The genes are TRBV5-1 and TRBJ1-1; perhaps TRBD1 as D (6 bases). Germline lookup yields CDR1 SGHRS and CDR2 YFSETQ. The CDR3 totals 16 residues. Trimming took 4 bases from V and 0 from J, leaving 16 bases between them. The CDR3 nucleotides are TGCGCCAGCAGCCCTGGACAGAGAACCATGAACACTGAAGCTTTCTTT. Its protein product is CASSPGQRTMNTEAFF.

The rearrangement uses TRBV6-1 and TRBJ2-5; 7 bases align to TRBD1. The CDR3 extends over 12 amino acids. V trimming: 8 bases; J trimming: 3 bases; junction bases outside the gene matches: 3. From germline, CDR1 is MNHNS and CDR2 SASEGT. The CDR3 nucleotides read TGTGCCAGCGGCACAGGGGAAGAGACCCAGTACTTC. This sequence encodes CASGTGEETQYF.

V and J are TRBV29-1 and TRBJ2-5; D is ambiguous. Germline CDR1 reads SQVTM; CDR2 reads ANQGSEA. This CDR3 spans 10 amino acids. The V gene lost 5 bases and the J gene lost 4 bases, with 5 bases spanning the gap. The CDR3 loop is CSVMRETQYF. CDR3 nucleotides: TGCAGCGTTATGAGAGAGACCCAGTACTTC.

The chain couples TRBV4-1 to TRBJ2-3, with 7 nucleotides matching TRBD1. The CDR3 runs to 16 residues. V lost 1 base to trimming and J lost 4 bases; unmatched junction nucleotides: 8. Germline V gene lookup returns CDR1 MGHRA and CDR2 YSYEKL. CDR3 in amino acids: CASSQGQGKGADTQYF. CDR3 bases: TGCGCCAGCAGCCAAGGACAGGGAAAGGGCGCAGATACGCAGTATTTT.

The chain carries TRBV6-5 and TRBJ1-5; no clear D gene. Germline loops: CDR1 MNHEY, CDR2 SVGAGI. CDR3 length: 13 residues. Deletions cut 5 bases from V and 7 bases from J, with 12 bases between. The CDR3 loop is CASSTLDQQPQHF. CDR3 nucleotide sequence: TGTGCCAGCAGTACACTCGATCAGCAGCCCCAGCATTTT.

This clone was found a few times. Other DNA sequences of this sample code for an identical CDR3. The gene calls are TRBV5-1 and TRBJ1-2; D is ambiguous. V was clipped by 0 bases and J by 1 base, with 7 bases between them. This CDR3 region has 14 residues. In germline, CDR1 is SGHRS, CDR2 YFSETQ. The CDR3 DNA reads as TGCGCCAGCAGCTTGGGGCAGGTTAACTATGGCTACACCTTC. It is translated as CASSLGQVNYGYTF.

J is TRBJ1-5 and V is TRBV10-3; 9 nucleotides agree with TRBD1. The V segment lost 10 bases and the J segment 5 bases; nucleotides outside the gene matches: 15. The CDR3 is 16 residues long. Germline CDR1 ENHRY, CDR2 SYGVKD. The CDR3 DNA reads TGTGCCACCTCATCCGGACCGGGACAGGGCTATCAGCCCCAGCATTTT. The encoded protein is CATSSGPGQGYQPQHF.

This clone has more than one count but fewer than ten. V and J are TRBV28 and TRBJ2-5; D is possibly TRBD2 (6 bases). This CDR3 has 11 amino acids. Germline V gene data show CDR1 as MDHEN and CDR2 as SYDVKM. V was trimmed by 8 bases and J by 14 bases, leaving 18 bases between them. CDR3 in DNA: TGTGCCAGCGGAGGTAGCGGCCGTAAATACTTC. This encodes CASGGSGRKYF. The full variable domain, in which reference TRBV28 and TRBJ2-5 provide the parts outside the CDR3, is DVKVTQSSRYLVKRTGEKVFLECVQDMDHENMFWYRQDPGLGLRLIYFSYDVKMKEKGDIPEGYSVSREKKERFSLILESASTNQTSMYLCASGGSGRKYFGPGTRLLVL.

This clone was seen a handful of times. The chain recombines TRBV6-5 with TRBJ1-2, with D tentatively TRBD1 (5 bases). Germline V gives CDR1 MNHEY, CDR2 SVGAGI. CDR3 length: 14 residues. V shed 2 bases and J shed 2 bases, with 9 bases lying between them. In DNA, the CDR3 is TGTGCCAGCAGTTACATCGGGGACAACTATGGCTACACCTTC. Translation gives CASSYIGDNYGYTF.

In this sample, this clone turned up a few times. V gene TRBV2 combines with J gene TRBJ2-7; TRBD1 agrees at 10 bases. The CDR3 consists of 15 residues. The germline V gene has CDR1 SNHLY and CDR2 FYNNEI. V lost 7 bases to trimming and J lost 2 bases; unmatched junction nucleotides: 8. The CDR3 DNA reads as TGTGCCAGCATCGGCCGGGACAGGGGTCCCTACGAGCAGTACTTC. Amino acid sequence: CASIGRDRGPYEQYF.

CDR3 protein: CASSSDSGTEAFF. For the CDR3, the DNA is TGTGCCAGCAGCTCCGATTCGGGCACTGAAGCTTTCTTT. V is TRBV7-8 and J is TRBJ1-1; D is ambiguous. Germline CDR1 and CDR2: SGHVS and FQNEAQ. V lost 4 bases and J lost 4, with 10 bases in between. CDR3 length: 13 amino acids.

The chain employs TRBV6-1 and TRBJ1-1; D possibly corresponds to TRBD1 (5 bases). This CDR3 region has 14 residues. The germline gives CDR1 MNHNS, CDR2 SASEGT. The V gene lost 4 bases and the J gene lost 5 bases, with 14 bases spanning the gap. The CDR3 DNA reads TGTGCCAGCAGTGTGTCACTTTGGGGGACTGAAGCTTTCTTT. Translating gives CASSVSLWGTEAFF.